These 8 T cell receptor beta chains were sequenced from one sample in a study of cytomegalovirus exposure and HLA in healthy donors. The study ran its PCR with 60 Vbeta and 13 Jbeta primers. Produced via immunoSEQ multiplex PCR; TCRdb's table is partial and in-frame only. The profile shows 150,000 to 200,000 clones, roughly four fifths of them singletons. The sample was PBMCs. The receptors were sampled from a middle-aged woman in good health and CMV-seronegative.

The chain joins TRBV28 to TRBJ1-6; D is perhaps TRBD1 (5 bases). The CDR3 runs to 13 residues. V was cut by 5 bases and J by 9 bases, with 11 bases left in between. Germline CDR1 is MDHEN and CDR2 is SYDVKM. CDR3 region: CASSAGWGSPLHF. CDR3 DNA: TGTGCCAGCAGTGCAGGGTGGGGTTCACCCCTCCACTTT.

In regard to this clone: The same CDR3 also results from other DNA sequences found in this sample. This chain joins TRBV4-1 and TRBJ2-7; 10 nucleotides align to TRBD1. Germline CDR1 reads MGHRA; CDR2 reads YSYEKL. V gave up 6 bases and J gave up 5 bases; unmatched junction bases: 4. The CDR3 totals 13 residues. The CDR3 DNA reads as TGCGCCAGCAGGGACAGGGGGGGTGACGAGCAGTACTTC. Translating gives CASRDRGGDEQYF.

This clone has a single count. The chain joins TRBV5-1 to TRBJ1-4; no clear D gene. Looked up from germline, CDR1 is SGHRS and CDR2 is YFSETQ. Between the trimmed V and J ends, which lost 1 base and 5 bases, there was a span of 6 bases. This CDR3 is built from 13 residues. For the CDR3, the DNA is TGCGCCAGCAGCTTGACTTCCAATGAAAAACTGTTTTTT. Translated, it gives CASSLTSNEKLFF.

CDR3 protein: CASSEQGFSYEQYF. CDR3 DNA sequence: TGTGCCAGCAGTGAACAGGGATTCTCCTACGAGCAGTACTTC. The chain couples TRBV2 to TRBJ2-7, with a tentative D call TRBD1 (5 bases). This CDR3 is built from 14 residues. V was trimmed by 2 bases and J by 0 bases, leaving 8 bases between them. Germline CDR1 and CDR2: SNHLY and FYNNEI.

J is TRBJ2-1 and V is TRBV2; D gene unclear. The V and J ends lost 7 bases and 9 bases respectively, with 10 bases between them. The CDR3 spans 11 residues. Looked up from germline, CDR1 is SNHLY and CDR2 is FYNNEI. CDR3 residues: CASNAGFEQFF. CDR3 sequence (DNA): TGTGCCAGCAATGCAGGATTTGAGCAGTTCTTC.

The V call is TRBV7-9, the J call TRBJ2-7, with TRBD1 identical over 8 bases. This CDR3 is 14 amino acids long. Germline CDR1 reads SEHNR; CDR2 reads FQNEAQ (reference sequence). Losses at the gene ends were 5 bases for V and 1 base for J; bases not matched to a gene: 4. The chain's CDR3 is CASSPRQGSYEQYF. The DNA of the CDR3 is TGTGCCAGCAGCCCACGACAGGGGTCCTACGAGCAGTACTTC.

The chain joins TRBV18 to TRBJ1-2; the match to TRBD1 covers 11 bases. The germline V gene has CDR1 KGHSH and CDR2 LQKENI. V shed 2 bases, J shed 4 bases, and the junction held 6 bases outside the gene matches. This CDR3 has 16 amino acids. DNA of the CDR3: TGTGCCAGCTCACCAACACCGGGACAGGGGGGCTATGGCTACACCTTC. Its translation: CASSPTPGQGGYGYTF.

V and J are TRBV10-3 and TRBJ1-2; weak D call: TRBD1 (5 bases). CDR1 and CDR2 (germline): ENHRY, SYGVKD. V was shortened by 0 bases and J by 4 bases, with 9 bases between the two germline ends. The CDR3 is 14 amino acids. CDR3 sequence reads: CAISESAGSYGYTF. The DNA for the CDR3 is TGTGCCATCAGTGAGTCCGCAGGGTCCTATGGCTACACCTTC.